The 5 T cell receptor beta chains reported below all come from one sample, sequenced in a study of blood T cell repertoires in COVID-19. Generated by immunoSEQ multiplex PCR, the TCRdb table keeps only in-frame clones and is missing some. The sample includes hundreds of thousands of clones, around 84% of them seen just once. Sequencing was performed on peripheral blood. These receptors were collected from a man between 70 and 80 years old with acute or convalescent COVID-19.

The V and J genes are TRBV28 and TRBJ2-1; 8 nucleotides align to TRBD2. The CDR3 is 17 residues long. Trimming removed 3 bases from V and 9 bases from J; junction bases left unmatched: 16. Germline V gene data show CDR1 as MDHEN and CDR2 as SYDVKM. The CDR3 DNA follows: TGTGCCAGCAGTTTGCCCTCCGGGGGGGAACAAAGGGGTGAGCAGTTCTTC. Its translation is CASSLPSGGEQRGEQFF.

As for this clone: The sample holds other DNA sequences that translate to the same CDR3. The chain has TRBV28 and TRBJ1-3; 7 bases align to TRBD1. CDR3 length equals 14 residues. The V gene's germline CDR1 is MDHEN and CDR2 SYDVKM. After removal of 5 bases from V and 4 bases from J, the junction contained 5 bases not matched to a gene. CDR3 bases: TGTGCCAGCAGTACCACAGGGGCGGGAAACACCATATATTTT. It yields the protein CASSTTGAGNTIYF. The full variable domain, rest sourced from reference TRBV28 and TRBJ1-3, is DVKVTQSSRYLVKRTGEKVFLECVQDMDHENMFWYRQDPGLGLRLIYFSYDVKMKEKGDIPEGYSVSREKKERFSLILESASTNQTSMYLCASSTTGAGNTIYFGEGSWLTVV.

J is TRBJ1-5 and V is TRBV6-5, with a possible D match to TRBD1 (6 bases). CDR1 MNHEY and CDR2 SVGAGI come from the germline V gene. This CDR3 spans 13 amino acids. V shed 3 bases and J shed 5 bases, with 8 bases lying between them. CDR3 in DNA: TGTGCCAGCAGTTATTACAGGGATCAGCCCCAGCATTTT. Its translation is CASSYYRDQPQHF.

The V and J genes are TRBV27 and TRBJ2-1; D is perhaps TRBD1 (6 bases). The ends were cut back, 2 bases at V and 0 bases at J, with 8 bases in the middle. The germline V gene has CDR1 MNHEY and CDR2 SMNVEV (reference sequence). This CDR3 spans 15 amino acids. CDR3 nucleotides: TGTGCCAGCAGTTTAATGACAGGCTCCTACAATGAGCAGTTCTTC. This encodes CASSLMTGSYNEQFF.

The V gene is TRBV15, the J gene TRBJ1-5, with 8 bases lining up with TRBD1. CDR3 length: 16 residues. The V segment lost 2 bases and the J segment 7 bases; nucleotides outside the gene matches: 10. The V gene's germline CDR1 is LNHNV and CDR2 YYDKDF (reference sequence). The DNA of the CDR3 is TGTGCCACCAGCAGACGTGGACAGGGCGGAGGGCAGCCCCAGCATTTT. Amino acids: CATSRRGQGGGQPQHF.